Shown below are 9 T cell receptor beta chains from a single sample sequenced in a study of early T cells in non-severe SARS-CoV-2 infection. TCRdb redid the calling of the 5' RACE reads with MiXCR, one entry per CDR3 protein. The sample lists 79,000 or so distinct CDR3 sequences, roughly 13% seen once, with approximately 1.1% in the top ten. Sequences were obtained from whole blood. These receptors originate from an adult who was a healthcare worker with PCR-confirmed SARS-CoV-2 infection or an uninfected control (not recorded which).

Only a few counts were recorded for this clonotype. The rearrangement joins TRBV2 to TRBJ2-5; 9 nucleotides align to TRBD1. Per the germline V gene, CDR1 is SNHLY and CDR2 is FYNNEI. This CDR3 has 15 residues. V was pared by 6 bases and J by 0 bases, with 5 bases of the junction left unmatched. This CDR3 reads CASRRDRANQETQYF. CDR3 nucleotides: TGTGCCAGCAGGAGGGACAGGGCGAACCAAGAGACCCAGTACTTC.

The gene calls are TRBV7-6 and TRBJ1-3; no clear D. There are 16 residues in the CDR3. CDR1 is SGHVS, CDR2 FNYEAQ, per germline. Trimming cost V 5 bases and J 0 bases, with 14 bases left between them. DNA for the CDR3: TGTGCCAGCAGCAGCCCGGGCCTCGACTCTGGAAACACCATATATTTT. This gives the protein CASSSPGLDSGNTIYF.

The rearrangement joins TRBV28 to TRBJ2-7; the match to TRBD1 covers 11 bases. V lost 5 bases and J lost 5; bases outside the gene matches: 14. This CDR3 contains 17 residues. The germline V gene has CDR1 MDHEN and CDR2 SYDVKM. CDR3 sequence: CASSPLPGTGGLDEQYF. The CDR3 DNA sequence: TGTGCCAGCAGTCCGCTTCCCGGGACAGGGGGACTGGACGAGCAGTACTTC.

In its sample, this clonotype was seen a few times. The chain uses TRBV12-3 or TRBV12-4 and TRBJ2-1, with D possibly called TRBD1 or TRBD2 (5 bases each). Trimming removed 2 bases at V and 10 bases at J, with 12 bases between. The CDR3 sequence is 13 residues long. Here the CDR3 DNA reads TGTGCCAGCAGTTTACCCCCGGGACCCGAGCAGTTCTTC. Its protein product is CASSLPPGPEQFF.

This clonotype has at least ten counts. This chain joins TRBV9 and TRBJ2-7; D gene ambiguous. There are 11 residues in the CDR3. CDR1 is SGDLS and CDR2 is YYNGEE in the germline V gene. V lost 3 bases, J lost 13 bases, and 14 bases lay in between. The CDR3 loop is CASSGDAELYF. The CDR3 DNA follows: TGTGCCAGCAGCGGAGACGCTGAGCTATACTTC.

The sample holds many counts of this clonotype. The genes are TRBV5-1 and TRBJ1-2; 10 bases match TRBD1. This CDR3 has 15 residues. Trimming at V came to 0 bases and at J to 7 bases, leaving 6 bases not matched to a gene. Germline V gene data show CDR1 as SGHRS and CDR2 as YFSETQ. The chain's CDR3 is CASSLGQGAISGYTF. CDR3 bases: TGCGCCAGCAGCTTGGGACAGGGGGCGATTAGTGGCTACACCTTC.

This clonotype was seen a handful of times. The genes are TRBV6-5 and TRBJ1-6, with TRBD1 matching 10 bases. Germline CDR1 is MNHEY and CDR2 is SVGAGI. This CDR3 has 16 amino acids. The junction had 7 bases not matched to a gene; V was cut back by 5 bases and J by 6 bases. The CDR3 nucleotides read TGTGCCAGCAGTACGGGGGACAGGGGTTTTAATTCACCCCTCCACTTT. This gives the protein CASSTGDRGFNSPLHF.

This clonotype was counted many times. This rearrangement joins TRBV30 to TRBJ1-3; D might be TRBD1 (5 bases). CDR3 length: 13 residues. Germline V gene sequence: CDR1 GTSNPN, CDR2 SVGIG (reference sequence). Trimming left V 2 bases short and J 3 bases short, with 8 bases between. The DNA of the CDR3 is TGTGCCTGGAGTTCCCAGGGTGGAAACACCATATATTTT. Its protein is CAWSSQGGNTIYF. Complete variable domain (other parts from reference TRBV30 and TRBJ1-3): SQTIHQWPATLVQPVGSPLSLECTVEGTSNPNLYWYRQAAGRGLQLLFYSVGIGQISSEVPQNLSASRPQDRQFILSSKKLLLSDSGFYLCAWSSQGGNTIYFGEGSWLTVV.

CDR3 protein: CASSRYADTQYF. Written as DNA, the CDR3 is TGTGCCAGCAGCCGATACGCAGATACGCAGTATTTT. The rearrangement links TRBV7-9 to TRBJ2-3; no clear D gene. Germline lookup yields CDR1 SEHNR and CDR2 FQNEAQ (reference sequence). The CDR3 spans 12 residues. Trimming shortened V by 5 bases and J by 4 bases, and 7 bases separated the two germline ends.